These T cell receptor beta chains were read from a single sample in a study of blood T cell repertoires in COVID-19. The method was immunoSEQ multiplex PCR; TCRdb's version includes in-frame clones alone and lacks a portion of them. The data show 280,000 or so clones, with 80% to 90% seen just once and under 2.5% held by the top ten. Material: PBMCs or T cells enriched from blood (not recorded which). Receptors were obtained from a man aged 30-40 years who had recovered from COVID-19. Both conserved end residues are part of each CDR3. The D gene is left open where the match is weak. Only some rows state a clone size, as once, few, many or a class for expanded clones.

DNA,CDR3,size,V,D,J
TGTGCCAGCAGTTGGCGAAACACCATATATTTT,CASSWRNTIYF,-,TRBV12-3/TRBV12-4,-,TRBJ1-3
TGTGCTAGTGGTTTGGGTAGCCCGAACACTGAAGCTTTCTTT,CASGLGSPNTEAFF,-,TRBV12-5,-,TRBJ1-1
TGTGCCAGCAGCCCCCCCGGGACAGGGCGATATGGCTACACCTTC,CASSPPGTGRYGYTF,-,TRBV7-2,TRBD1,TRBJ1-2
TGTGCCAGCTCTCGAGGGATCACTGAAGCTTTCTTT,CASSRGITEAFF,-,TRBV28,-,TRBJ1-1
TGCGCCAGCAGTTGGACTAGCGTAGAAGAGACCCAGTACTTC,CASSWTSVEETQYF,few,TRBV10-2,TRBD2,TRBJ2-5
TGCGCCAGCAGCCAAGATAGAGTAGTGAGGGGACTTAAGGAAGCTTTCTTT,CASSQDRVVRGLKEAFF,few,TRBV4-1,-,TRBJ1-1
TGTGCCAGCAGGTACACAGGGGCAATCTATGGCTACACCTTC,CASRYTGAIYGYTF,-,TRBV6-6,TRBD1,TRBJ1-2
TGTGCCAGTAGTGGGATACAGGGGAACACTGAAGCTTTCTTT,CASSGIQGNTEAFF,-,TRBV19,-,TRBJ1-1
TGTGCCAGCAGTCCGGGGACAGGGGCCTACGAGCAGTACTTC,CASSPGTGAYEQYF,-,TRBV25-1,TRBD1,TRBJ2-7
TGTGCCAGCAGCCCTTGGGACAGACTCGGCTCACCCCTCCACTTT,CASSPWDRLGSPLHF,once,TRBV9,TRBD1,TRBJ1-6
TGTGCCAGCAGTTACTCGGGGGCCCAGGGGGAGCAGTTCTTC,CASSYSGAQGEQFF,-,TRBV6-5,-,TRBJ2-1
TGTGCCAGCAGCCGCCTTAGCGGGGGGAACACCGGGGAGCTGTTTTTT,CASSRLSGGNTGELFF,-,TRBV5-4,TRBD2,TRBJ2-2
TGTGCCAGCAGTGAGATTCACGGAACTAATGAAAAACTGTTTTTT,CASSEIHGTNEKLFF,-,TRBV25-1,-,TRBJ1-4
TGTGCCAGCAGCCAAGATTTCCAGGCCGTCACAGATACGCAGTATTTT,CASSQDFQAVTDTQYF,-,TRBV4-2,-,TRBJ2-3
TGTGCCAGCACCGAGGCGGGCGAGCAGTTCTTC,CASTEAGEQFF,few,TRBV2,-,TRBJ2-1
TGTGCCAGCAGCGTAGACCCGAGGGCTCAGCCCCAGCATTTT,CASSVDPRAQPQHF,-,TRBV9,-,TRBJ1-5
TGCGCCAGCAGCTTGGCGGGTAGCCCCCTCTCCTACGAGCAGTACTTC,CASSLAGSPLSYEQYF,few,TRBV5-1,-,TRBJ2-7
TGTGCCAGCAGCTCTACAGGGGGCTCTGGAAACACCATATATTTT,CASSSTGGSGNTIYF,-,TRBV5-4,TRBD1,TRBJ1-3
TGCGCCAGCAGCCAGCCGGGACAGAGCTATGGCTACACCTTC,CASSQPGQSYGYTF,-,TRBV4-1,TRBD1,TRBJ1-2
TGTGCCAGCAGCCAATCAGGGTCCACTCAGCCCCAGCATTTT,CASSQSGSTQPQHF,-,TRBV14,-,TRBJ1-5
TGTGCCAGCAGCTTGGGCAGCCAAGAGACCCAGTACTTC,CASSLGSQETQYF,-,TRBV5-4,-,TRBJ2-5
TGTGCCAGTAGTACAGTGTCAGGAGGAACAACCCGGGAGCTGTTTTTT,CASSTVSGGTTRELFF,-,TRBV19,-,TRBJ2-2
TGTGCCAGCTCCCTTCTGGGGGGAACTAGCACAGATACGCAGTATTTT,CASSLLGGTSTDTQYF,-,TRBV18,-,TRBJ2-3
TGTGCCACCAGTCCGACAGGGGGTGACAATGAGCAGTTCTTC,CATSPTGGDNEQFF,-,TRBV24-1,TRBD1,TRBJ2-1
TGTGCCAGCAGCTTAGAGGCAGGGACACACAATCAGCCCCAGCATTTT,CASSLEAGTHNQPQHF,few,TRBV7-6,-,TRBJ1-5
TGTGCCAGCAGCTCGTGCCCCGGCCAGGGGTGTACGCAGTATTTT,CASSSCPGQGCTQYF,-,TRBV7-8,-,TRBJ2-3
TGTGCCAGCAGTTTAGCGCAGGACACTGAAGCTTTCTTT,CASSLAQDTEAFF,-,TRBV12-3/TRBV12-4,-,TRBJ1-1
TGTGCCAGCCAGGGCAGGCCGATCCACAACTCTGGAAACACCATATATTTT,CASQGRPIHNSGNTIYF,-,TRBV2,-,TRBJ1-3
TGTGCCAGCAGTTACGTTGGACAGGGGCGTTCACCCCTCCACTTT,CASSYVGQGRSPLHF,-,TRBV6-2/TRBV6-3,TRBD1,TRBJ1-6
TGTGCCAGCAGGCGAACAGGGGGCGGATCTGGAAACACCATATATTTT,CASRRTGGGSGNTIYF,-,TRBV7-9,TRBD1,TRBJ1-3
TGTGCCAGCAGCGCCCCTTTGGATGGTAGGGGTCCCTATGGCTACACCTTC,CASSAPLDGRGPYGYTF,-,TRBV9,-,TRBJ1-2
TGTGCCAGCAGCCAAGAAGGAGAAGGCCGCCAGCCCCAGCATTTT,CASSQEGEGRQPQHF,-,TRBV3-1/TRBV3-2,-,TRBJ1-5
TGTGCCACCAGCAGAGTCAGGGGTGCCGCAACTAATGAAAAACTGTTTTTT,CATSRVRGAATNEKLFF,-,TRBV15,-,TRBJ1-4
TGTGCCAGCAGCGCGACAGGGGGCGGCTCCTACAATGAGCAGTTCTTC,CASSATGGGSYNEQFF,-,TRBV11-2,TRBD1,TRBJ2-1
TGCGCCAGCAGTGCAACGACAGGGTCTGGGTACACTGAAGCTTTCTTT,CASSATTGSGYTEAFF,-,TRBV5-1,TRBD1,TRBJ1-1
TGTGCCAGCAGCGTAGCGGCGGGGGACGGTGGCTACGAGCAGTACTTC,CASSVAAGDGGYEQYF,-,TRBV9,TRBD2,TRBJ2-7
TGCAGTGCTAGTTCTAATAACTATGGCTACACCTTC,CSASSNNYGYTF,-,TRBV20-1,-,TRBJ1-2
TGTGCCAGCAGCTTAGAACCCCGGGGGGCTAGCACAGATACGCAGTATTTT,CASSLEPRGASTDTQYF,-,TRBV13,-,TRBJ2-3
TGTGCCAGCTCACCGACAGCCGGCGACACTGAAGCTTTCTTT,CASSPTAGDTEAFF,-,TRBV18,-,TRBJ1-1
TGTGCCAGCAGTAGCGTAACTGGAAACACCATATATTTT,CASSSVTGNTIYF,-,TRBV6-5,-,TRBJ1-3
TGTGCCAGCAGCCAATTGAGACAGGGGGCCACTCCTGGGTTTGGCTACACCTTC,CASSQLRQGATPGFGYTF,-,TRBV3-1/TRBV3-2,TRBD1,TRBJ1-2
TGTGCCAGCAGCTTGGGGACTAGCGGGGGAGTGGATGAGCAGTTCTTC,CASSLGTSGGVDEQFF,-,TRBV5-4,TRBD2,TRBJ2-1
TGTGCCACAAGACCAGGGGACACCAACACTGAAGCTTTCTTT,CATRPGDTNTEAFF,-,TRBV6-5,-,TRBJ1-1
TGTGCCAGCAGCCCCGACAGGGGGGCTCACTATGGCTACACCTTC,CASSPDRGAHYGYTF,-,TRBV4-2,TRBD1,TRBJ1-2
TGTGCCATCGGCATAACCGGGGAGCTGTTTTTT,CAIGITGELFF,-,TRBV10-3,-,TRBJ2-2
TGTGCCAGCTCACCACCCGGGGAATTCAATTACAATGAGCAGTTCTTC,CASSPPGEFNYNEQFF,-,TRBV18,-,TRBJ2-1
TGCGCCAGCAGCCAAGATGGTCTAGCGGGGACCTACGAGCAGTACTTC,CASSQDGLAGTYEQYF,-,TRBV4-3,TRBD2,TRBJ2-7
TGTGCCAGCAGCCATCCCTCCGGGACAGGATACTATGGCTACACCTTC,CASSHPSGTGYYGYTF,-,TRBV2,TRBD1,TRBJ1-2
TGCAGCGTTGAAGGCGGGGGGGCCCTTCTCCATGAGCAGTTCTTC,CSVEGGGALLHEQFF,-,TRBV29-1,TRBD2,TRBJ2-1
TGTGCCAGCAGCTTAGTGACTAGCGGAGCCGACAACACAGATACGCAGTATTTT,CASSLVTSGADNTDTQYF,-,TRBV11-2,TRBD2,TRBJ2-3